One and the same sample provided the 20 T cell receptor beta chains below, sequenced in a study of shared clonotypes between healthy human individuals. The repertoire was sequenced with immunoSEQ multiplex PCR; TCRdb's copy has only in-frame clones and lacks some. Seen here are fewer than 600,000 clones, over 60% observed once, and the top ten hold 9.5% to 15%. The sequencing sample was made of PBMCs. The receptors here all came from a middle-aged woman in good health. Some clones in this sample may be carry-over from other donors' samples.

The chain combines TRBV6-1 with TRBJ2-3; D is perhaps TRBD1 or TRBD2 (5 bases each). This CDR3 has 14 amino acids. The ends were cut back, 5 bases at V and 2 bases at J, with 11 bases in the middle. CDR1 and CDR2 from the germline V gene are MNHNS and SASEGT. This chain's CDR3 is CASSSGRFTDTQYF. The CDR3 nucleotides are TGTGCCAGCAGTTCGGGACGGTTCACAGATACGCAGTATTTT.

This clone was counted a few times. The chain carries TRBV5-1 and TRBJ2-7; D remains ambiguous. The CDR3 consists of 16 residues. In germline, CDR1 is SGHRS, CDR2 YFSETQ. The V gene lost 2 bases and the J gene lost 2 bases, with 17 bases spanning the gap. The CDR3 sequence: CASSFSSNPAAYEQYF. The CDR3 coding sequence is TGCGCCAGCAGCTTTTCGAGTAACCCCGCCGCCTACGAGCAGTACTTC. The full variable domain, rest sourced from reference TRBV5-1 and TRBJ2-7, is KAGVTQTPRYLIKTRGQQVTLSCSPISGHRSVSWYQQTPGQGLQFLFEYFSETQRNKGNFPGRFSGRQFSNSRSEMNVSTLELGDSALYLCASSFSSNPAAYEQYFGPGTRLTVT.

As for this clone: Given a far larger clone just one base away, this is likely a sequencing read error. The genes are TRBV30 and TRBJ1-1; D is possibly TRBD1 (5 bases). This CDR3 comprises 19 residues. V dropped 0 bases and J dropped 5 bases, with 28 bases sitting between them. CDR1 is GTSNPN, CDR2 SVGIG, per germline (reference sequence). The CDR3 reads CAWSVVPRTNGWGRTEAFF. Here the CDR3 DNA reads TGTGCCTGGAGTGTGGTCCCACGGACAAATGGATGGGGACGGACTGAAGCTTTCTTT.

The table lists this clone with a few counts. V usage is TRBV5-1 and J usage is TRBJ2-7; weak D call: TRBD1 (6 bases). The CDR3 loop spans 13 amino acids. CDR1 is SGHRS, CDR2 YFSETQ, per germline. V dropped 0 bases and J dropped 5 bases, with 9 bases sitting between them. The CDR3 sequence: CASSLGYRDEQYF. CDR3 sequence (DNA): TGCGCCAGCAGCTTGGGTTACAGGGACGAGCAGTACTTC. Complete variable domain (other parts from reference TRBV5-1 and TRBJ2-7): KAGVTQTPRYLIKTRGQQVTLSCSPISGHRSVSWYQQTPGQGLQFLFEYFSETQRNKGNFPGRFSGRQFSNSRSEMNVSTLELGDSALYLCASSLGYRDEQYFGPGTRLTVT.

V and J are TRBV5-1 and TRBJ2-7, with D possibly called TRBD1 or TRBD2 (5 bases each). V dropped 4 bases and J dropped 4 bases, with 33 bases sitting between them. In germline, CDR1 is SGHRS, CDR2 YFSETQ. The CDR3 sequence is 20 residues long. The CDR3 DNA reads TGCGCCAGCAGCCCTTTTCTGCCGTTAGAGGGGTTAAGACGTCAATACGAGCAGTACTTC. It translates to CASSPFLPLEGLRRQYEQYF.

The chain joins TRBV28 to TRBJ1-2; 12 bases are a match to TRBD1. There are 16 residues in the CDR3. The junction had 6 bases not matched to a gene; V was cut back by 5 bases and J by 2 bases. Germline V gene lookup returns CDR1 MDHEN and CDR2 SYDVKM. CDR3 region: CASSNSGTGGNYGYTF. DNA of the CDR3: TGTGCCAGCAGTAATTCCGGGACAGGGGGCAACTATGGCTACACCTTC.

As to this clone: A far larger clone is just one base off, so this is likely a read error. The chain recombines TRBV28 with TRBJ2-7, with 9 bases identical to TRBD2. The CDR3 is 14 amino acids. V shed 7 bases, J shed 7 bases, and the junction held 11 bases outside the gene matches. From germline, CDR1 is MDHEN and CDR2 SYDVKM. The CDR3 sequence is CASTPWAGGYEQYF. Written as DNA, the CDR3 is TGTGCCAGCACCCCGTGGGCGGGAGGGTATGAGCAGTACTTC.

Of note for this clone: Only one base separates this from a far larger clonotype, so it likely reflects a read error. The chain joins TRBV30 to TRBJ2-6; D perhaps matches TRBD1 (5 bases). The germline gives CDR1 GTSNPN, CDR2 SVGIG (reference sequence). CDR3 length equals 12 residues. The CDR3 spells CAWNPGANVLAF. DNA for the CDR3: TGTGCCTGGAATCCTGGGGCCAACGTCCTGGCTTTC. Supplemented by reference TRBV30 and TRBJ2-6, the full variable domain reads SQTIHQWPATLVQPVGSPLSLECTVEGTSNPNLYWYRQAAGRGLQLLFYSVGIGQISSEVPQNLSASRPQDRQFILSSKKLLLSDSGFYLCAWNPGANVLAFGAGSRLTVL.

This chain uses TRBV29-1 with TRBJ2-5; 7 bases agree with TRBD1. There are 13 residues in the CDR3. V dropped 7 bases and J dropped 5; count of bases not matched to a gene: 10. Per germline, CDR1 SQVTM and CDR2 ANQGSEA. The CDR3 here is CSALQGDHETQYF. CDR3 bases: TGCAGCGCCCTCCAGGGGGATCATGAGACCCAGTACTTC.

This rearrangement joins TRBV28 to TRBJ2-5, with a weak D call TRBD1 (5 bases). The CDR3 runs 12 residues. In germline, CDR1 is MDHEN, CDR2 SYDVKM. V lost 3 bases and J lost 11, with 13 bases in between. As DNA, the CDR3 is TGTGCCAGCAGTTTGACAGCCTACAAGCAGTACTTC. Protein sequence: CASSLTAYKQYF.

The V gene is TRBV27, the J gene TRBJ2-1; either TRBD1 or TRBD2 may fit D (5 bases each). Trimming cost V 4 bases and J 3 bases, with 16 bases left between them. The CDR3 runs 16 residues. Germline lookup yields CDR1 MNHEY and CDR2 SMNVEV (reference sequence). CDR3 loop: CASSSLSRGSYNEQFF. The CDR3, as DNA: TGTGCCAGCAGTTCATTGAGCCGGGGCAGCTACAATGAGCAGTTCTTC.

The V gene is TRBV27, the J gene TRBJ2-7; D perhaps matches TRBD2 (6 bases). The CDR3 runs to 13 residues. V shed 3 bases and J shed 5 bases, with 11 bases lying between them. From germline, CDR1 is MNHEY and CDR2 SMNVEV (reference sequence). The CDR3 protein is CASSFTGTDEQYF. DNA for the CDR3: TGTGCCAGCAGTTTTACCGGGACTGACGAGCAGTACTTC.

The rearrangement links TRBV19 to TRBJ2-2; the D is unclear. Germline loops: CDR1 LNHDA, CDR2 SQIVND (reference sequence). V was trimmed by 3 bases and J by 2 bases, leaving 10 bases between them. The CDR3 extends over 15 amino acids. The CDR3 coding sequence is TGTGCCAGTAGTATCCGACGGACCAACACCGGGGAGCTGTTTTTT. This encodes CASSIRRTNTGELFF. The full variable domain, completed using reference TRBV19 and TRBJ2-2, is DGGITQSPKYLFRKEGQNVTLSCEQNLNHDAMYWYRQDPGQGLRLIYYSQIVNDFQKGDIAEGYSVSREKKESFPLTVTSAQKNPTAFYLCASSIRRTNTGELFFGEGSRLTVL.

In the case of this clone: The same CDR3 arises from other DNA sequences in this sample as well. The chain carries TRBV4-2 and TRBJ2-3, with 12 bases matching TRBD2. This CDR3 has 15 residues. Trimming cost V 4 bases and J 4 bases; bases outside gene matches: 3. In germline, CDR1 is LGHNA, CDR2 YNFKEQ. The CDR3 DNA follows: TGTGCCAGCAGCCCCCTAGCGGGAGGGCCAGATACGCAGTATTTT. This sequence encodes CASSPLAGGPDTQYF.

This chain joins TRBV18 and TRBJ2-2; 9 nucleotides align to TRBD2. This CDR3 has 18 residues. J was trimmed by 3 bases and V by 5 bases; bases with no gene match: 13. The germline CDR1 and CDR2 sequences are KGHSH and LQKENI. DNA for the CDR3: TGTGCCAGCTCATCCCGACAAATAGCGGGAGCGGACACCGGGGAGCTGTTTTTT. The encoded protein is CASSSRQIAGADTGELFF.

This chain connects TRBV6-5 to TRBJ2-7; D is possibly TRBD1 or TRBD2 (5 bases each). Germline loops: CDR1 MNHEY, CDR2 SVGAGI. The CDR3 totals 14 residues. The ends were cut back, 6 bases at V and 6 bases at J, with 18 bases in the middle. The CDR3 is CASSRDHRYGEQYF. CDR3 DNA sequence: TGTGCCAGCAGCCGGGACCACCGCTATGGCGAGCAGTACTTC.

The CDR3 nucleotides read TGTGCCAGCAGTTTCCGGGAGCAGTACTTC. It translates to CASSFREQYF. The chain employs TRBV2 and TRBJ2-7, with D unclear. The CDR3 runs 10 residues. Per the germline V gene, CDR1 is SNHLY and CDR2 is FYNNEI. V lost 5 bases, J lost 7 bases, and 6 bases lay in between.

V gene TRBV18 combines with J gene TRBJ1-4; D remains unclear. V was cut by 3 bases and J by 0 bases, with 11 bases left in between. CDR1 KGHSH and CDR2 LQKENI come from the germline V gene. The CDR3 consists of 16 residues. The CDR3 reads CASSPMTTATNEKLFF. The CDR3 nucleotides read TGTGCCAGCTCACCTATGACAACCGCAACTAATGAAAAACTGTTTTTT.

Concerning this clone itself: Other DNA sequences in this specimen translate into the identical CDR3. CDR3 region: CASSLGTVQETQYF. CDR3 DNA: TGTGCCAGCAGCCTCGGGACAGTGCAAGAGACCCAGTACTTC. The V call is TRBV7-8, the J call TRBJ2-5, with 7 bases fitting TRBD1. Germline loops: CDR1 SGHVS, CDR2 FQNEAQ. This CDR3 region has 14 residues. The V gene end was trimmed by 5 bases and the J gene end by 2 bases; junction bases not matched to a gene: 5.

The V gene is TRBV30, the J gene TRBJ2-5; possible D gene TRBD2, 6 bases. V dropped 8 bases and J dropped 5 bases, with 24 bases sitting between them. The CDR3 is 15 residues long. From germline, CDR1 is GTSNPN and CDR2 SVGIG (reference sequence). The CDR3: CARGTFGSGRETQYF. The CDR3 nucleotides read TGTGCCCGAGGGACCTTCGGGAGTGGTCGGGAGACCCAGTACTTC.